The next 9 T cell receptor beta chains were all read from a single sample in a study of CD8+CD57+ T cells in acquired aplastic anemia. By flow cytometry, patients selected for sequencing had shown an expansion of CD8+CD57+ cells. Genomic DNA templated the TCR beta VDJ and CDR3 profiling. TCRdb re-analysed the reads in MiXCR, keeping a single row per CDR3 protein. The sample includes about 180,000 distinct CDR3 sequences, 50% to 65% of them seen just once. Sequenced sample: sorted CD4+, CD8+, or CD8+CD57+ T cells (not recorded which) from PBMCs. All receptors come from a human donor with aplastic anemia.

The rearrangement joins TRBV2 to TRBJ2-2; the D gene is possibly TRBD1 (5 bases). The CDR3 runs 13 residues. V lost 5 bases to trimming and J lost 9 bases, with 13 bases between them. Germline V lookup: CDR1 SNHLY, CDR2 FYNNEI. In DNA, the CDR3 is TGTGCCAGCAGTCCGACAGTGGGTAGGGAGCTGTTTTTT. Translating it yields CASSPTVGRELFF.

The chain has TRBV2 and TRBJ2-3, with 8 positions matching TRBD1. CDR1 and CDR2 from the germline V gene are SNHLY and FYNNEI. Unmatched junction bases numbered 15, after V lost 11 bases and J lost 8 bases. The CDR3 length is 14 residues. The CDR3 protein is CALGPGQVVGTQYF. In nucleotides, the CDR3 is TGTGCCCTCGGGCCGGGACAGGTAGTTGGTACGCAGTATTTT.

This sequence joins TRBV9 and TRBJ2-3; D is undetermined. CDR3 length: 15 amino acids. CDR1 SGDLS and CDR2 YYNGEE come from the germline V gene. Trimming removed 2 bases at V and 2 bases at J, with 12 bases between. CDR3 nucleotide sequence: TGTGCCAGCAGCGTGGTCGGCTTTTACACAGATACGCAGTATTTT. It yields the protein CASSVVGFYTDTQYF.

This clonotype was recorded at least ten times. V gene TRBV19 combines with J gene TRBJ2-7, with D possibly being TRBD2 (5 bases). The CDR3 is 13 amino acids. V lost 10 bases to trimming and J lost 3 bases, with 16 bases between them. Germline-derived CDR1 and CDR2 are LNHDA and SQIVND (reference sequence). CDR3 loop: CATSGSTGYEQYF. In DNA form, the CDR3 reads TGTGCCACTTCGGGGTCTACGGGCTACGAGCAGTACTTC.

The table lists this clonotype with a count of one. The J gene is TRBJ2-5, the V gene TRBV7-2, with D unclear. The CDR3 sequence is 15 residues long. Germline loops: CDR1 SGHTA, CDR2 FQGNSA. V was trimmed by 1 base and J by 4 bases, leaving 13 bases between them. DNA of the CDR3: TGTGCCAGCAGCTTAGTGCAGGCCGCATCAGAGACCCAGTACTTC. This encodes CASSLVQAASETQYF.

V and J are TRBV14 and TRBJ2-7; 7 bases are shared with TRBD1. The V gene end was trimmed by 5 bases and the J gene end by 4 bases; junction bases not matched to a gene: 8. CDR3 length: 14 amino acids. Germline CDR1 and CDR2: SGHDN and FVKESK. CDR3 loop: CASSLDRDKYEQYF. The CDR3 DNA follows: TGTGCCAGCAGCTTAGACAGGGACAAGTACGAGCAGTACTTC. Full variable domain (outside the CDR3, taken from reference TRBV14 and TRBJ2-7): EAGVTQFPSHSVIEKGQTVTLRCDPISGHDNLYWYRRVMGKEIKFLLHFVKESKQDESGMPNNRFLAERTGGTYSTLKVQPAELEDSGVYFCASSLDRDKYEQYFGPGTRLTVT.

V is TRBV12-3 or TRBV12-4 and J is TRBJ2-1, with D maybe TRBD1 (7 bases). The CDR3 totals 16 residues. V was shortened by 5 bases and J by 1 base, with 15 bases between the two germline ends. The CDR3 region has the DNA TGTGCCAGCAGTGAGCAACAGGGGACTTCCTACAATGAGCAGTTCTTC. This sequence encodes CASSEQQGTSYNEQFF.

This rearrangement joins TRBV20-1 to TRBJ2-1, with D perhaps TRBD2 (5 bases). The CDR3 is made up of 12 amino acids. The V end was cut by 6 bases, the J end by 10 bases, with 16 bases between. CDR1 is DFQATT and CDR2 is SNEGSKA in the germline V gene (reference sequence). The CDR3 here is CSAPPPGYEQFF. CDR3 DNA: TGCAGTGCCCCTCCCCCGGGGTACGAGCAGTTCTTC.

Ten or more counts support this clonotype. J is TRBJ2-2 and V is TRBV19, with D perhaps matching TRBD1 or TRBD2 (6 bases each). CDR1 is LNHDA and CDR2 is SQIVND in the germline V gene (reference sequence). The CDR3 is made up of 15 amino acids. Trimming pared 7 bases from V and 5 bases from J, leaving 17 bases between. The CDR3 DNA follows: TGTGCCAGTACCCCGGGGGCCCTGGGGACCGGGGAGCTGTTTTTT. Translating gives CASTPGALGTGELFF.